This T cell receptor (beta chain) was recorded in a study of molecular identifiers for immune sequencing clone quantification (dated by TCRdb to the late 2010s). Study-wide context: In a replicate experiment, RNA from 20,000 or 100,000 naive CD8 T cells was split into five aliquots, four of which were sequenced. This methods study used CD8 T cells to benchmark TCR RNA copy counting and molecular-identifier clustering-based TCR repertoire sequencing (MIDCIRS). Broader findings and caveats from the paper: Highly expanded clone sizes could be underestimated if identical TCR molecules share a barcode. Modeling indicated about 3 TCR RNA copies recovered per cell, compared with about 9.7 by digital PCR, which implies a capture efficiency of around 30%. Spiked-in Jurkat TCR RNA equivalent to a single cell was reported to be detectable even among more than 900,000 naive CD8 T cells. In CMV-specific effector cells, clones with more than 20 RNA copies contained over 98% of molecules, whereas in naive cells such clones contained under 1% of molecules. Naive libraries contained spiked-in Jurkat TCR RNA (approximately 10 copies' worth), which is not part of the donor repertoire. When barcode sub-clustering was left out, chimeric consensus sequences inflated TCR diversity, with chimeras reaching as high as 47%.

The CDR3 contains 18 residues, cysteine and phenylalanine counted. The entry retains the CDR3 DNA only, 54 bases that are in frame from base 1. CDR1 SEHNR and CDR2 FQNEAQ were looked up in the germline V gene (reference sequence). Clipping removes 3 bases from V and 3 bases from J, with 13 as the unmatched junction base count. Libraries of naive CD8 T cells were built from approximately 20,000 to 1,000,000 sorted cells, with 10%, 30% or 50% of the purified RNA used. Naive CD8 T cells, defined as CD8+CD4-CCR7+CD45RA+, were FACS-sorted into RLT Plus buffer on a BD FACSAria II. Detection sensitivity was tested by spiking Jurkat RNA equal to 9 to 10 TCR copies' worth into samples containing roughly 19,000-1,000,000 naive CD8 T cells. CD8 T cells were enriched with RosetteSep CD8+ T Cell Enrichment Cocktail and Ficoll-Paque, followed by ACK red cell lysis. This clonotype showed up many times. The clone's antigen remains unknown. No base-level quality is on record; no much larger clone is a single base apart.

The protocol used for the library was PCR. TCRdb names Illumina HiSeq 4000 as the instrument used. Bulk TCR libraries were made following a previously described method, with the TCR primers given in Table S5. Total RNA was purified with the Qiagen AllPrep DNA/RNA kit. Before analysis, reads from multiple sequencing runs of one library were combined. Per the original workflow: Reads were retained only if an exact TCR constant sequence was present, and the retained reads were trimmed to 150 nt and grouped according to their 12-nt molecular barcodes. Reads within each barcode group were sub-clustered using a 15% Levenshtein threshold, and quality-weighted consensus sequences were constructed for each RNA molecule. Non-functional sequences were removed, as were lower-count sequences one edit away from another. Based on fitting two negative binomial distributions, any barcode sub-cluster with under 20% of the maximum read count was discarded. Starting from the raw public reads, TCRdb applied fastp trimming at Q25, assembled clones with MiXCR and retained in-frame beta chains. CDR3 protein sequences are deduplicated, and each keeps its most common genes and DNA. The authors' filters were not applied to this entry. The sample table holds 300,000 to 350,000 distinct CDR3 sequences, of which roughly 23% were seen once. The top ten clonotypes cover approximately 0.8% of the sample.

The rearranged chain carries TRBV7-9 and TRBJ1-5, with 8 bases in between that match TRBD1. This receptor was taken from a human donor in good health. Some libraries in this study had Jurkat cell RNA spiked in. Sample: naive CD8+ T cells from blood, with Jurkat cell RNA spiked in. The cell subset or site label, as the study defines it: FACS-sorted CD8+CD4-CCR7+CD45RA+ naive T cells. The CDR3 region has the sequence CASSFSRGQGGVNQPQHF. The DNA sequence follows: TGTGCCAGCAGCTTTTCAAGAGGACAGGGTGGGGTCAATCAGCCCCAGCATTTT. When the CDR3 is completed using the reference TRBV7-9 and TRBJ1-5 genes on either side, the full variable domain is DTGVSQNPRHKITKRGQNVTFRCDPISEHNRLYWYRQTLGQGPEFLTYFQNEAQLEKSRLLSDRFSAERPKGSFSTLEIQRTEQGDSAMYLCASSFSRGQGGVNQPQHFGDGTRLSIL.